These 2 T cell receptor beta chains were all obtained from the same sample, sequenced in a study of cytomegalovirus exposure and HLA in healthy donors (TCRdb year 2017). Libraries were built with the immunoSEQ multiplex PCR assay. A mixture of 60 forward primers for TCR Vbeta segments and 13 reverse primers for TCR Jbeta segments was used in the multiplex PCR. TCRdb took this table from immuneACCESS and kept in-frame rearrangements with V and J called. Such tables lack part of the clones; where checked against another copy, unresolved V genes explain under half of the gap, and the rest is unexplained. The sample records 150,000 to 200,000 clones, around 72% of which are singletons. The ten most abundant clones make up about 1.3% of the sample. Sequencing used PBMCs. These TCRs come from a man aged 50-59 years in good health and CMV-seronegative.

The gene calls are TRBV6-4 and TRBJ1-1; 8 nucleotides align to TRBD1. The germline CDR1 and CDR2 sequences are MRHNA and SNTAGT. V lost 5 bases and J lost 4; bases outside the gene matches: 6. The CDR3 covers 14 residues. In DNA form, the CDR3 reads TGTGCCAGCAGTCCGGACAGGGTGGGCACTGAAGCTTTCTTT. It is translated as CASSPDRVGTEAFF.

CDR3 sequence reads: CASSAGSATDTQYF. The CDR3 DNA reads TGCGCCAGCAGCGCAGGGTCGGCCACAGATACGCAGTATTTT. The V and J genes are TRBV5-1 and TRBJ2-3; D may be TRBD1 (5 bases). The V gene's germline CDR1 is SGHRS and CDR2 YFSETQ. CDR3 size: 14 residues. Trimming stripped 4 bases from V and 2 bases from J, with 11 bases between.